These 7 T cell receptor beta chains share one sample of origin, sequenced in a study of T cell responses to AZD1222 COVID-19 vaccine. Clones were sequenced by immunoSEQ multiplex PCR, and TCRdb holds only the in-frame ones, with some missing. The sample yields approximately 100,000 clones, nearly 90% seen once. Here the sequenced sample was peripheral blood, taken on day 0 of AZD1222 vaccination. The receptors originated from an adult in good health.

This sequence joins TRBV10-3 and TRBJ2-6; 10 bases are a match to TRBD1. CDR1 is ENHRY and CDR2 is SYGVKD in the germline V gene. The CDR3 sequence is 17 residues long. V shed 4 bases, J shed 4 bases, and the junction held 7 bases outside the gene matches. CDR3 DNA: TGTGCCATCAGTGCGGGGGACAGGGGTTACGGGGCCAACGTCCTGACTTTC. Encoded protein: CAISAGDRGYGANVLTF.

The J gene is TRBJ1-2, the V gene TRBV29-1; no reliable D call. Germline V lookup: CDR1 SQVTM, CDR2 ANQGSEA. Trimming shortened V by 6 bases and J by 8 bases, and 10 bases separated the two germline ends. The CDR3 sequence is 10 residues long. CDR3 sequence reads: CSVADVGYTF. The CDR3 DNA reads TGCAGCGTAGCAGACGTGGGCTACACCTTC.

CDR3 DNA sequence: TGTGCCACCGGAGGGGGGAATAGCAATCAGCCCCAGCATTTT. This translates into CATGGGNSNQPQHF. The chain employs TRBV15 and TRBJ1-5; TRBD1 is a possible D gene (6 bases). The CDR3 loop spans 14 amino acids. V was clipped by 8 bases and J by 0 bases, with 11 bases between them. Germline loops: CDR1 LNHNV, CDR2 YYDKDF (reference sequence). Together with reference TRBV15 and TRBJ1-5, the CDR3 gives the full variable domain: DAMVIQNPRYQVTQFGKPVTLSCSQTLNHNVMYWYQQKSSQAPKLLFHYYDKDFNNEADTPDNFQSRRPNTSFCFLDIRSPGLGDTAMYLCATGGGNSNQPQHFGDGTRLSIL.

V usage is TRBV5-6 and J usage is TRBJ1-5; D is perhaps TRBD1 (5 bases). CDR1 is SGHDT, CDR2 YYEEEE, per germline. Deletions cut 2 bases from V and 6 bases from J, with 15 bases between. The CDR3 contains 15 residues. The CDR3 protein is CASSFGDGGSQPQHF. The CDR3 coding sequence is TGTGCCAGCAGCTTCGGAGACGGGGGTTCTCAGCCCCAGCATTTT.

The DNA of the CDR3 is TGTGCCAGCAATATAGGGGGCCACTATGGCTACACCTTC. Amino acid sequence: CASNIGGHYGYTF. This sequence joins TRBV12-3 or TRBV12-4 and TRBJ1-2, with 7 nucleotides matching TRBD1. CDR3 length equals 13 residues. V dropped 7 bases and J dropped 3; count of bases not matched to a gene: 5.

The J gene is TRBJ2-2, the V gene TRBV12-5; unclear D gene. CDR1 and CDR2 (germline): LGHNT, FRNRAP. The CDR3 totals 14 residues. Trimming left V 2 bases short and J 1 base short, with 5 bases between. The CDR3 nucleotides are TGTGCTAGTGGTTTGACTGGGAACACCGGGGAGCTGTTTTTT. This sequence encodes CASGLTGNTGELFF.

In its sample, this clone was seen once. V is TRBV15 and J is TRBJ1-1; D is perhaps TRBD1 (5 bases). Germline V lookup: CDR1 LNHNV, CDR2 YYDKDF (reference sequence). V lost 5 bases and J lost 0, with 13 bases in between. This CDR3 spans 15 amino acids. The chain's CDR3 is CATSPDKLMNTEAFF. The CDR3 DNA reads TGTGCCACCAGCCCGGACAAGCTCATGAACACTGAAGCTTTCTTT.